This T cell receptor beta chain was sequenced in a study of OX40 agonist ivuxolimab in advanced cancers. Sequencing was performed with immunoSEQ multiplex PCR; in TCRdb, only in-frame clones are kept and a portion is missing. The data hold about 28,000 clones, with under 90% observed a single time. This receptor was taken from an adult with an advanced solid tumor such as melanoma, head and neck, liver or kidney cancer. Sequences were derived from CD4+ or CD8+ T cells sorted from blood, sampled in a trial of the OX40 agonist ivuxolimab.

This chain's CDR3 is CASSWGGDLLNTEAFF. The CDR3, as DNA: TGTGCCAGCAGCTGGGGGGGAGACTTACTGAACACTGAAGCTTTCTTT. This rearrangement joins TRBV5-8 to TRBJ1-1, with a tentative D call TRBD1 (5 bases). The V and J ends lost 3 bases and 0 bases respectively, with 15 bases between them. Germline CDR1 and CDR2: SGHTS and YDEGEE. The length of the CDR3 is 16 residues.